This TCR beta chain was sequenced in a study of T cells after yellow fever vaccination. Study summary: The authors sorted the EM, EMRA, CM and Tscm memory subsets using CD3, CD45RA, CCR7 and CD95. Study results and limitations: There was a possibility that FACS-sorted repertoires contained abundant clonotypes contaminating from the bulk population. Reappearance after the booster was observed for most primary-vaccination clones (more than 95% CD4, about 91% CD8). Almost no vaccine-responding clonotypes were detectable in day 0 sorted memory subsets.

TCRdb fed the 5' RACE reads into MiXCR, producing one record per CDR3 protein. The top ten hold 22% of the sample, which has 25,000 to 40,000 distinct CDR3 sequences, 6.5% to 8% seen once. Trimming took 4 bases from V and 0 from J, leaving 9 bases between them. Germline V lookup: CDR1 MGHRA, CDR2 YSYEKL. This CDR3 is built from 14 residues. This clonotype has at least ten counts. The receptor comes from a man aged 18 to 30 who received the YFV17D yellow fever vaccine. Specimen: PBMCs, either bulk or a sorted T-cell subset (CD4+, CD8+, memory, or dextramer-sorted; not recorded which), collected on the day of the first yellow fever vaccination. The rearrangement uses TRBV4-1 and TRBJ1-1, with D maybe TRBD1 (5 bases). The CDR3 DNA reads TGCGCCAGCAGCCTCAGGGCGCTGAACACTGAAGCTTTCTTT. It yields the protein CASSLRALNTEAFF.